One T cell receptor (beta chain) is described in this entry. Antigen specificity is unknown. CD45RO/CCR7/CD25/CD127/CD95/CD27 separated CD4+ naive, central memory, regulatory and stem cell-like memory cells by sorting. Expressed TCRB transcripts were sequenced because the entire RNA isolate underwent reverse transcription. The read count averaged around 4 million across naive, central memory and regulatory T cell samples. Assay: immunoSEQ multiplex PCR; the TCRdb copy retains only in-frame clones and omits some. Found here are under 950,000 clones, 17% of them singletons; the top ten hold 0.02% to 0.03%. These data are taken from a study of beta chain features in type 1 diabetes. General observations from the study: Patients with Type 1 diabetes showed moderately but significantly shorter TCRB CDR3s in all four CD4+ subsets. Whether TCRB rearrangement is influenced by HLA type went unresolved here.

The CDR3 sequence is 15 residues long. The germline V gene encodes CDR1 LNHDA and CDR2 SQIVND (reference sequence). V shed 3 bases and J shed 1 base, with 7 bases lying between them. This TCR derives from a woman under 30 in good health. The sample consisted of naive CD4+ T cells from blood. The chain employs TRBV19 and TRBJ2-6; no clear D. CDR3 amino acids: CASSIRRSGANVLTF. In nucleotides, the CDR3 is TGTGCCAGTAGTATTCGACGTTCTGGGGCCAACGTCCTGACTTTC.